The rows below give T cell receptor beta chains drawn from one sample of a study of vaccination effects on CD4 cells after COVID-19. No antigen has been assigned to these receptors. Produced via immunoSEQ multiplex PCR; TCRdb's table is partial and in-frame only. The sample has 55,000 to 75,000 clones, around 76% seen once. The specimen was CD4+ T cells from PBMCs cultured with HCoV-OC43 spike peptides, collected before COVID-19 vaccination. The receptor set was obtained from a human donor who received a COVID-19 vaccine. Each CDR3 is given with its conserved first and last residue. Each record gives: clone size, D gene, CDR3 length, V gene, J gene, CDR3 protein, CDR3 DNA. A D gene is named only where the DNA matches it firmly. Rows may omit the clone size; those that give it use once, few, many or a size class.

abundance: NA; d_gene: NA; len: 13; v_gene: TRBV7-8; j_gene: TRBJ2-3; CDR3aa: CASSLGGTDTQYF; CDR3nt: TGTGCCAGCAGCTTAGGGGGCACAGATACGCAGTATTTT
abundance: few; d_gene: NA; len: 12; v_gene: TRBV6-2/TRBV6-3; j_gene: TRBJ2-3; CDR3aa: CASSFWGDTQYF; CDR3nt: TGTGCCAGCAGTTTTTGGGGGGATACGCAGTATTTT
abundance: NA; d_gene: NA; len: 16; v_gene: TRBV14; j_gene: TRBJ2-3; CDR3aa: CASSQDGGAGTDTQYF; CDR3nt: TGTGCCAGCAGCCAAGATGGCGGGGCTGGAACAGATACGCAGTATTTT
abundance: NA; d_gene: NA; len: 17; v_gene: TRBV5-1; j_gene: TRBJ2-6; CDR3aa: CASAPGTASSGANVLTF; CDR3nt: TGCGCCAGCGCGCCCGGGACGGCGAGCTCTGGGGCCAACGTCCTGACTTTC
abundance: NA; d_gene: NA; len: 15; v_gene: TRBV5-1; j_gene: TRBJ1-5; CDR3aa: CASSPLGGGNQPQHF; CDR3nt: TGCGCCAGCAGCCCCCTCGGGGGGGGCAATCAGCCCCAGCATTTT
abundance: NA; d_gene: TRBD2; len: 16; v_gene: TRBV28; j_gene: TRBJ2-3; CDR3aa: CASSLDAAGDPDTQYF; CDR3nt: TGTGCCAGCAGTTTAGACGCGGCGGGGGACCCAGATACGCAGTATTTT
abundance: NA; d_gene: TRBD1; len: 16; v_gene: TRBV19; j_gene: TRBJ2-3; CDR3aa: CASSTDRGRSTDTQYF; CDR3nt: TGTGCCAGTAGTACCGACAGGGGACGGAGCACAGATACGCAGTATTTT
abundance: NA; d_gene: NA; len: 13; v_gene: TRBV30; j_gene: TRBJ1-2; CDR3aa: CAWNRDFNYGYTF; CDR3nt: TGTGCCTGGAACCGGGACTTCAACTATGGCTACACCTTC
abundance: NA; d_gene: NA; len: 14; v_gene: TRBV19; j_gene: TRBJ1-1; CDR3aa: CASTSTGDMTEAFF; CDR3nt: TGTGCCAGTACCAGCACGGGGGATATGACTGAAGCTTTCTTT
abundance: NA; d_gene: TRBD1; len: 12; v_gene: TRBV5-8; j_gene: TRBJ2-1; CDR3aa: CASSDRVGEQFF; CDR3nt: TGTGCCAGCAGTGACAGGGTGGGAGAGCAGTTCTTC
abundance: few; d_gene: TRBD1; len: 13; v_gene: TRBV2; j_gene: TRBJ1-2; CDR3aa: CASRDRGLGGYTF; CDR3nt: TGTGCCAGCAGGGACAGGGGTTTAGGTGGCTACACCTTC
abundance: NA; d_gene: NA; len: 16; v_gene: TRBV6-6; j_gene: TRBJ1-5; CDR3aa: CASSYTGLRGDQPQHF; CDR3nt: TGTGCCAGCAGTTACACCGGTCTCAGAGGTGACCAGCCCCAGCATTTT
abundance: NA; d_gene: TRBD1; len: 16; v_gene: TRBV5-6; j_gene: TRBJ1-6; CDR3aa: CASSLIRQGQNSPLHF; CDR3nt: TGTGCCAGCAGCTTAATCCGACAGGGGCAAAATTCACCCCTCCACTTT
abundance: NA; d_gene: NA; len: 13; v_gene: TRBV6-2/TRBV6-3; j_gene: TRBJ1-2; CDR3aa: CASSYLGNYGYTF; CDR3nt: TGTGCCAGCAGTTACCTGGGGAACTATGGCTACACCTTC
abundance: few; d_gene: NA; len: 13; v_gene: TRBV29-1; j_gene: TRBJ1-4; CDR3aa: CSVVPVNNEKLFF; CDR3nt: TGCAGCGTTGTGCCGGTCAATAATGAAAAACTGTTTTTT
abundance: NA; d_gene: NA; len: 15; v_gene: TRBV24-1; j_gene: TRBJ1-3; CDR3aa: CATSDAGTSGNTIYF; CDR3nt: TGTGCCACCAGTGATGCAGGCACCTCTGGAAACACCATATATTTT
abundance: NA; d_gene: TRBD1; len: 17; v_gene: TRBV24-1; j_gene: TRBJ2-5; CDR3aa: CATSDIGGTGPLGTQYF; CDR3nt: TGTGCTACCAGTGATATTGGCGGGACAGGGCCTTTGGGGACCCAGTACTTC
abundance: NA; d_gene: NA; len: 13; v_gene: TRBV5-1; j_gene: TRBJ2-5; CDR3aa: CASSLFPQETQYF; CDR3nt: TGCGCCAGCAGCTTGTTCCCACAAGAGACCCAGTACTTC
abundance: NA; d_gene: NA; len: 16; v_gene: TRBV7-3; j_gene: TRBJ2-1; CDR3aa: CASSPRSDGDHNEQFF; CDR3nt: TGTGCCAGCAGCCCCCGATCGGACGGAGATCACAATGAGCAGTTCTTC
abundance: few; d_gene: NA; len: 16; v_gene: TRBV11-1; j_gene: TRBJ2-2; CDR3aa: CASSLSRGRNTGELFF; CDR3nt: TGTGCCAGCAGCTTGTCCAGGGGTAGGAACACCGGGGAGCTGTTTTTT
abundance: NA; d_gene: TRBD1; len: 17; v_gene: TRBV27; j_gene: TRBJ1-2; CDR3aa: CASSRAGQGPTNYGYTF; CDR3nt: TGTGCCAGCAGTCGGGCGGGACAGGGACCGACGAACTATGGCTACACCTTC
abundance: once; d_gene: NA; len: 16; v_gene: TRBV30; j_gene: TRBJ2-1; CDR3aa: CAWTKPPRAANNEQFF; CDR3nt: TGTGCCTGGACCAAACCCCCCAGGGCGGCCAACAATGAGCAGTTCTTC
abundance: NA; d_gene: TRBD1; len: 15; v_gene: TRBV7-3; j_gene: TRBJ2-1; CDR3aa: CASSLSTGGYNEQFF; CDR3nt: TGTGCCAGCAGCCTTAGCACAGGGGGCTACAATGAGCAGTTCTTC
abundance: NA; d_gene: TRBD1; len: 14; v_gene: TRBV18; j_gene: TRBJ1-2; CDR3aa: CASSTRDRGDGYTF; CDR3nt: TGTGCCAGCTCAACCCGGGACAGGGGAGATGGCTACACCTTC
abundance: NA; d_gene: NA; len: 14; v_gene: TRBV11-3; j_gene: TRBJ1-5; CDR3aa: CASSRGGSGQPQHF; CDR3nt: TGTGCCAGCAGCCGGGGAGGGAGCGGACAGCCCCAGCATTTT
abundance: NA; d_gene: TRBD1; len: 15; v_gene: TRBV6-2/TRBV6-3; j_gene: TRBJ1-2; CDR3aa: CASSFQGAGNYGYTF; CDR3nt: TGTGCCAGCAGTTTCCAGGGGGCAGGCAACTATGGCTACACCTTC
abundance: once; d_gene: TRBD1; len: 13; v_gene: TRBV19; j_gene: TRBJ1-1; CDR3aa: CASSRTGDTEAFF; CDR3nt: TGTGCCAGTAGCCGGACAGGGGACACTGAAGCTTTCTTT
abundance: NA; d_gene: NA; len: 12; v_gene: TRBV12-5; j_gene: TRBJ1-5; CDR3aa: CASGLKDQPQHF; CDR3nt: TGTGCTAGTGGTTTGAAGGATCAGCCCCAGCATTTT
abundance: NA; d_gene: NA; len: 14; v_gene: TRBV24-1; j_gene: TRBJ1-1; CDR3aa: CATSDTTANTEAFF; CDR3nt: TGTGCCACCAGTGATACGACAGCGAACACTGAAGCTTTCTTT
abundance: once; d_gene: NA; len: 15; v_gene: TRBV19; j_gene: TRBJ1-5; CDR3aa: CASTTPGHSNQPQHF; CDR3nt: TGTGCCAGTACCACCCCAGGGCATAGCAATCAGCCCCAGCATTTT
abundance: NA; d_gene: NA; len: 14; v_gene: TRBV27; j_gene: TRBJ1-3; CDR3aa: CASSRQLSGNTIYF; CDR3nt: TGTGCCAGCAGTCGCCAGTTATCTGGAAACACCATATATTTT
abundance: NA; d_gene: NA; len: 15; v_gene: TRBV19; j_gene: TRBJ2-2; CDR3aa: CASSIFIPRTGELFF; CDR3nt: TGTGCCAGTAGTATATTTATACCTAGAACGGGGGAGCTGTTTTTT
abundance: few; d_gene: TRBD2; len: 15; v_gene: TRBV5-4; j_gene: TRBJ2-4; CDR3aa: CASSLAGGLENIQYF; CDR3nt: TGTGCCAGCAGCTTAGCGGGGGGGCTAGAAAACATTCAGTACTTC
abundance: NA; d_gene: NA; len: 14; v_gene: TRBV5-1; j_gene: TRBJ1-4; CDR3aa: CASRDDRSGEKLFF; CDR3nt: TGCGCCAGCAGGGATGACAGGTCGGGGGAAAAACTGTTTTTT
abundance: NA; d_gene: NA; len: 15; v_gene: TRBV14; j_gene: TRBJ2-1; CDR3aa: CASSTGPVTYNEQFF; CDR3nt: TGTGCCAGCAGCACGGGACCGGTCACCTACAATGAGCAGTTCTTC
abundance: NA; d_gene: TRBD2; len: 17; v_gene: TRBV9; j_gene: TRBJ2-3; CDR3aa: CASSTSLGTSGTDTQYF; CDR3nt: TGTGCCAGCAGCACATCACTCGGGACTAGCGGCACAGATACGCAGTATTTT
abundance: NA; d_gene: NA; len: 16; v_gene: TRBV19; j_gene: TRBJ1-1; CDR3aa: CASRRPGQRKETEAFF; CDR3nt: TGTGCCAGTAGGAGACCGGGACAACGGAAAGAAACTGAAGCTTTCTTT
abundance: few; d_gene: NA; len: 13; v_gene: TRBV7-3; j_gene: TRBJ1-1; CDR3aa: CASSQQMNTEAFF; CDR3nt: TGTGCCAGCAGCCAACAGATGAACACTGAAGCTTTCTTT
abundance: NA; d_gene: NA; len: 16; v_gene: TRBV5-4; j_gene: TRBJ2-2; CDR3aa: CASSLDPGGNTGELFF; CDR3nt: TGTGCCAGCAGCTTGGACCCCGGGGGGAACACCGGGGAGCTGTTTTTT
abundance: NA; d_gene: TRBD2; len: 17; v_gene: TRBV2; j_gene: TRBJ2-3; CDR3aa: CASTGGSGGTSTDTQYF; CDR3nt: TGTGCCAGCACCGGCGGTAGCGGGGGGACTAGCACAGATACGCAGTATTTT
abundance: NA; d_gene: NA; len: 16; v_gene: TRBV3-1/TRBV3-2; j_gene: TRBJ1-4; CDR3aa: CASSQDWDQEGEKLFF; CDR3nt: TGTGCCAGCAGCCAAGATTGGGACCAAGAGGGTGAAAAACTGTTTTTT
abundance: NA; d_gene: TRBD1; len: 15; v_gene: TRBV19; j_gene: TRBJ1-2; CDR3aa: CASREDRRINYGYTF; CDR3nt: TGTGCCAGTAGGGAGGACAGGCGCATTAACTATGGCTACACCTTC
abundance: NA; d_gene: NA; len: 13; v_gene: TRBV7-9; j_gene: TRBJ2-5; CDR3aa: CASSPGTSQTQYF; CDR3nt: TGTGCCAGCAGCCCGGGGACTTCTCAGACCCAGTACTTC
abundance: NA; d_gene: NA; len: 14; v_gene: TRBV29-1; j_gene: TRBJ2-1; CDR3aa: CSVTAWRAHNEQFF; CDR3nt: TGCAGCGTTACCGCGTGGAGGGCGCACAATGAGCAGTTCTTC
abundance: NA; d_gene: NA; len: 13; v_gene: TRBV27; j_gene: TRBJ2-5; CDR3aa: CASMGVGKETQYF; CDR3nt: TGTGCCAGCATGGGTGTGGGTAAAGAGACCCAGTACTTC
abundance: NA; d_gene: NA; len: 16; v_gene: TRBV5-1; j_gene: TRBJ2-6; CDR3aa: CASSLGPPSGANVLTF; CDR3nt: TGCGCCAGCAGCTTGGGGCCGCCTTCTGGGGCCAACGTCCTGACTTTC
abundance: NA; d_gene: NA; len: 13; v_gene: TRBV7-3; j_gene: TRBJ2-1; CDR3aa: CASSSTTRNEQFF; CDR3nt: TGTGCCAGCAGCTCCACGACTAGGAATGAGCAGTTCTTC
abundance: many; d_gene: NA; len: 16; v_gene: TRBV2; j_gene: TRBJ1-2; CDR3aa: CASGGERDTDNYGYTF; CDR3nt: TGTGCCAGCGGTGGGGAGAGGGACACCGATAACTATGGCTACACCTTC
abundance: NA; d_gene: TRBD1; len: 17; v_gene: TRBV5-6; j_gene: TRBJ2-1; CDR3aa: CASSSGGGRGLYNEQFF; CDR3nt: TGTGCCAGCAGCTCCGGTGGGGGCAGGGGGCTCTACAATGAGCAGTTCTTC
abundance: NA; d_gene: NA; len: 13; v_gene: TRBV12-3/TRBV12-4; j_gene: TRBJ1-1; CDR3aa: CASSLGVNTEAFF; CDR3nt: TGTGCCAGCAGTTTAGGGGTAAACACTGAAGCTTTCTTT
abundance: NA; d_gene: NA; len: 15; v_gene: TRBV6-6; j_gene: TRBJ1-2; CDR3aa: CASRPPAGEDYGYTF; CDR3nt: TGTGCCAGCAGGCCCCCCGCGGGAGAGGACTATGGCTACACCTTC
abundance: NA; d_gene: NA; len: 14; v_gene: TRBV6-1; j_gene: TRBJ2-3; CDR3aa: CASSEQASTDTQYF; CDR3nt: TGTGCCAGCAGTGAGCAGGCTAGCACAGATACGCAGTATTTT
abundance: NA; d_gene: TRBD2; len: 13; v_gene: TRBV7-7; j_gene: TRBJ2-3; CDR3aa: CASSRTSGGTQYF; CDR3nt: TGTGCCAGCAGCAGGACTAGCGGGGGTACGCAGTATTTT
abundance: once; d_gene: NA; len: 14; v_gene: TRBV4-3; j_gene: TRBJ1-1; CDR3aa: CASSQRTLNTEAFF; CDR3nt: TGCGCCAGCAGCCAACGAACTCTGAACACTGAAGCTTTCTTT
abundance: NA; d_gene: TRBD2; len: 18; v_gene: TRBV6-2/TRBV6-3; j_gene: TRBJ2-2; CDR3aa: CASSSRTYSGGNTGELFF; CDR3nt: TGTGCCAGCAGTTCCCGTACATATAGCGGGGGTAACACCGGGGAGCTGTTTTTT
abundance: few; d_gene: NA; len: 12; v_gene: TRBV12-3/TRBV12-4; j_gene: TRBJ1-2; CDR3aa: CASTLAGSGYTF; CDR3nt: TGTGCCAGCACCCTTGCGGGTTCTGGCTACACCTTC
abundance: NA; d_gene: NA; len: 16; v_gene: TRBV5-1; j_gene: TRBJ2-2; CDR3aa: CASSLVLQTNTGELFF; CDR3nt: TGCGCCAGCAGCTTGGTTCTGCAAACGAACACCGGGGAGCTGTTTTTT